This paragraph reports one T cell receptor (beta chain). Trimming removed 1 base at V and 1 base at J, with 7 bases between. Per the germline V gene, CDR1 is MNHEY and CDR2 is SVGAGI. The CDR3 extends over 14 amino acids. Primers included in the PCR were 60 Vbeta and 13 Jbeta primers. Method: immunoSEQ multiplex PCR; TCRdb's copy keeps in-frame clones and lacks some. The data contain 75,000 to 100,000 clones, around 77% of them singletons. This specimen belongs to a study of cytomegalovirus exposure and HLA in healthy donors. This TCR came from a man in his forties or fifties in good health and CMV-seronegative. Sequencing was done on a sample of PBMCs. V and J are TRBV6-5 and TRBJ1-1; tentatively, D is TRBD1 (6 bases). CDR3 in DNA: TGTGCCAGCAGTTACTTGACAGGGAACACTGAAGCTTTCTTT. It encodes CASSYLTGNTEAFF.